The subject of this entry is one TCR beta chain. The data belong to a study of tumor-infiltrating lymphocytes in primary liver carcinoma. On the study more broadly: The patients, men and women alike, were aged 30 to 69 years.

Unsorted whole blood yielded the blood RNA, and germline DNA was also extracted. Before any surgery took place, 4 to 4.5 milliliters of peripheral blood were collected. TCR beta cDNA was made from around 520 ng total RNA with a constant-region primer. Three nested multiplex PCR rounds of slightly modified ARM-PCR generated TCR beta libraries. Researchers ran the first two PCR rounds for approximately 9 cycles each with TRBV1-TRBV30 forward primers and a C-beta reverse primer. MiXCR, applied by TCRdb to the multiplex PCR reads, yields one record per CDR3 protein. The table includes about 310,000 distinct CDR3 sequences, 65% detected once. Germline V gene lookup returns CDR1 SGHDN and CDR2 FVKESK. The V and J ends lost 1 base and 1 base respectively, with 7 bases between them. The CDR3 runs to 15 residues.

This TCR came from a man in his forties with primary liver carcinoma and hepatitis B virus infection. This chain uses TRBV14 with TRBJ1-4, with no clear D. Material: peripheral blood. The DNA of the CDR3 is TGTGCCAGCAGCCAAGTGAGGGTAACTAATGAAAAACTGTTTTTT. The encoded protein is CASSQVRVTNEKLFF.